One and the same sample provided the 15 T cell receptor beta chains below, sequenced in a study of blood T cell repertoires in COVID-19. Method: immunoSEQ multiplex PCR; TCRdb's copy keeps in-frame clones and lacks some. The top ten hold 1.3% of the sample, which has about 300,000 clones, about 88% seen once. The specimen was peripheral blood. Receptors were obtained from a man aged 65 to 85 with acute or convalescent COVID-19.

The table lists this clone with a count of one. A read error may produce the germline difference seen at one junction end. J is TRBJ1-6 and V is TRBV2; no clear D. Germline-derived CDR1 and CDR2 are SNHLY and FYNNEI. The CDR3 extends over 11 amino acids. Here the CDR3 reads CATSYDSPLHF. The CDR3 coding sequence is TGTGCCACCAGTTATGATTCACCCCTCCACTTT.

Comments on this clone: Distinct nucleotide sequences in the sample also encode this CDR3. J is TRBJ2-2 and V is TRBV29-1, with 7 nucleotides matching TRBD1. Trimming took 4 bases from V and 5 from J; bases not matched to a gene: 1. This CDR3 is built from 12 residues. Looked up from germline, CDR1 is SQVTM and CDR2 is ANQGSEA. The CDR3 here is CSVGQGTGELFF. CDR3 DNA: TGCAGCGTTGGACAGGGTACCGGGGAGCTGTTTTTT.

Notes on this clone: Mismatch with germline at one junction end may stem from a read error. The gene calls are TRBV5-4 and TRBJ1-2; perhaps TRBD1 as D (6 bases). CDR1 is SGHNT, CDR2 YYREEE, per germline (reference sequence). This CDR3 region has 13 residues. The CDR3 is CASSLDSLSGYTF. CDR3 sequence (DNA): TGTGCCAGCAGTTTGGACAGTCTCAGTGGCTACACCTTC.

The chain has TRBV5-8 and TRBJ1-2; no clear D gene. There are 13 residues in the CDR3. With 4 bases removed from V and 9 bases from J, the gap between germline ends came to 16 bases. Per the germline V gene, CDR1 is SGHTS and CDR2 is YDEGEE. CDR3 loop: CASSPKDQARYTF. The DNA of the CDR3 is TGTGCCAGCAGCCCAAAGGATCAGGCACGCTACACCTTC.

A single count supports this clone. The genes are TRBV9 and TRBJ1-3; D is unclear. V lost 3 bases, J lost 5 bases, and 9 bases lay in between. This CDR3 is 13 amino acids long. Germline V gives CDR1 SGDLS, CDR2 YYNGEE. The CDR3: CASSANERNTIYF. The CDR3 coding sequence is TGTGCCAGCAGCGCAAACGAGAGAAACACCATATATTTT. The complete variable domain, with remaining parts taken from reference TRBV9 and TRBJ1-3, reads DSGVTQTPKHLITATGQRVTLRCSPRSGDLSVYWYQQSLDQGLQFLIQYYNGEERAKGNILERFSAQQFPDLHSELNLSSLELGDSALYFCASSANERNTIYFGEGSWLTVV.

Regarding this clone: Distinct nucleotide sequences in the sample also encode this CDR3. This chain joins TRBV3-1 (or the pseudogene TRBV3-2) and TRBJ2-3; D remains ambiguous. This CDR3 has 12 residues. CDR1 LGHDT and CDR2 YNNKEL come from the germline V gene (reference sequence). V lost 1 base and J 6 bases, leaving 5 bases between the germline ends. The CDR3 reads CASSQVRDTQYF. Written as DNA, the CDR3 is TGTGCCAGCAGCCAAGTCCGTGATACGCAGTATTTT.

The genes are TRBV6-6 and TRBJ1-3; possible D gene TRBD1, 6 bases. The CDR3 consists of 14 residues. CDR1 and CDR2 (germline): MNHNY, SVGAGI (reference sequence). Trimming pared 4 bases from V and 2 bases from J, leaving 9 bases between. CDR3 nucleotides: TGTGCCAGCAGTTCAGGGGAGCCTGGAAACACCATATATTTT. Translated, it gives CASSSGEPGNTIYF.

The genes are TRBV6-5 and TRBJ1-5; D is perhaps TRBD1 (6 bases). Germline values: CDR1 MNHEY, CDR2 SVGAGI. The CDR3 runs to 14 residues. Trimming took 5 bases from V and 2 from J, leaving 10 bases between them. CDR3 loop: CASSKDRGNQPQHF. The DNA of the CDR3 is TGTGCCAGCAGTAAGGACAGAGGCAATCAGCCCCAGCATTTT.

This clone was observed a few times. The chain links TRBV28 to TRBJ2-2; 7 bases are shared with TRBD1. The junction had 6 bases not matched to a gene; V was cut back by 5 bases and J by 0 bases. Germline values: CDR1 MDHEN, CDR2 SYDVKM. The CDR3 has 16 residues. CDR3 nucleotides: TGTGCCAGCAGTCTTCGACAGGGTTCGAACACCGGGGAGCTGTTTTTT. As protein: CASSLRQGSNTGELFF.

The chain uses TRBV19 and TRBJ2-7; 9 bases line up with TRBD1. The CDR3 is 13 residues long. V was pared by 6 bases and J by 2 bases, with 2 bases of the junction left unmatched. Germline loops: CDR1 LNHDA, CDR2 SQIVND (reference sequence). The CDR3 region is CASRRTGAYEQYF. The CDR3 DNA reads TGTGCCAGTAGGAGGACAGGGGCCTACGAGCAGTACTTC. The full variable domain, with the rest looked up from reference TRBV19 and TRBJ2-7, is DGGITQSPKYLFRKEGQNVTLSCEQNLNHDAMYWYRQDPGQGLRLIYYSQIVNDFQKGDIAEGYSVSREKKESFPLTVTSAQKNPTAFYLCASRRTGAYEQYFGPGTRLTVT.

This clone was seen many times. This chain uses TRBV27 with TRBJ2-1; 13 bases fit TRBD2. The CDR3 spans 18 residues. Per germline, CDR1 MNHEY and CDR2 SMNVEV (reference sequence). Trimming at V came to 4 bases and at J to 3 bases, leaving 9 bases not matched to a gene. The CDR3 region is CASSSIARLAGGYNEQFF. The DNA for the CDR3 is TGTGCCAGCAGTTCCATTGCCCGACTAGCGGGAGGCTACAATGAGCAGTTCTTC.

The count of this clone is one. This rearrangement joins TRBV5-1 to TRBJ2-2; 8 nucleotides agree with TRBD2. The CDR3 is 16 residues long. Germline CDR1 and CDR2: SGHRS and YFSETQ. The ends lost 0 bases at V and 0 bases at J; junction bases unmatched: 1. CDR3 sequence: CASSLVSGTNTGELFF. The CDR3 DNA reads as TGCGCCAGCAGCTTGGTTAGCGGGACGAACACCGGGGAGCTGTTTTTT.

The chain couples TRBV7-2 to TRBJ2-1; possible D gene TRBD2, 5 bases. This CDR3 has 15 residues. Germline assignment: CDR1 SGHTA and CDR2 FQGNSA. V lost 0 bases and J lost 2, with 8 bases in between. The CDR3 reads CASSLAYGAYNEQFF. CDR3 bases: TGTGCCAGCAGCTTAGCCTACGGGGCCTACAATGAGCAGTTCTTC. Variable domain in full (rest from reference TRBV7-2 and TRBJ2-1): GAGVSQSPSNKVTEKGKDVELRCDPISGHTALYWYRQSLGQGLEFLIYFQGNSAPDKSGLPSDRFSAERTGGSVSTLTIQRTQQEDSAVYLCASSLAYGAYNEQFFGPGTRLTVL.

V is TRBV27 and J is TRBJ2-1; D unresolved. With 6 bases removed from V and 8 bases from J, the gap between germline ends came to 20 bases. The CDR3 totals 15 residues. CDR1 is MNHEY and CDR2 is SMNVEV in the germline V gene (reference sequence). CDR3 in DNA: TGTGCCAGCAGGCCAATACCAACCCTCCGGGATGAGCAGTTCTTC. This encodes CASRPIPTLRDEQFF.

The J gene is TRBJ2-3, the V gene TRBV3-1 (or the pseudogene TRBV3-2); TRBD1 agrees at 10 bases. J was trimmed by 2 bases and V by 1 base; bases with no gene match: 15. Germline V gene lookup returns CDR1 LGHDT and CDR2 YNNKEL (reference sequence). CDR3 length: 20 amino acids. The CDR3 reads CASSQVWRQGARSNTDTQYF. DNA of the CDR3: TGTGCCAGCAGCCAAGTTTGGAGACAGGGGGCAAGGTCTAACACAGATACGCAGTATTTT.